The 17 T cell receptor beta chains listed next were all sequenced from one sample in a study of cytomegalovirus exposure and HLA in healthy donors. Primers for the PCR totalled 60 Vbeta and 13 Jbeta. The protocol was immunoSEQ multiplex PCR, while the TCRdb copy is restricted to in-frame clones and leaves out a portion. The sample lists more than 85,000 clones; 60% to 80% were seen once. The sequencing input was PBMCs. Every receptor here comes from a woman aged 40 to 50 in good health and CMV-seropositive.

The rearrangement links TRBV10-3 to TRBJ1-6, with TRBD1 identical over 8 bases. Germline lookup yields CDR1 ENHRY and CDR2 SYGVKD. Trimming took 1 base from V and 11 from J; bases not matched to a gene: 7. This CDR3 is 15 amino acids long. The CDR3 DNA reads as TGTGCCATCAGTGAGTTCCCGGGACAGGCAACACCCCTCCACTTT. Translated, it gives CAISEFPGQATPLHF.

The rearrangement links TRBV5-6 to TRBJ2-1, with 8 bases that match TRBD2. V was pared by 2 bases and J by 14 bases, with 6 bases of the junction left unmatched. There are 12 residues in the CDR3. The germline V gene encodes CDR1 SGHDT and CDR2 YYEEEE. This CDR3 reads CASSFQGAGEFF. The CDR3 DNA sequence: TGTGCCAGCAGCTTCCAAGGAGCGGGGGAGTTCTTC. The entire variable domain, with the rest obtained from reference TRBV5-6 and TRBJ2-1, is as follows: DAGVTQSPTHLIKTRGQQVTLRCSPKSGHDTVSWYQQALGQGPQFIFQYYEEEERQRGNFPDRFSGHQFPNYSSELNVNALLLGDSALYLCASSFQGAGEFFGPGTRLTVL.

The rearrangement joins TRBV28 to TRBJ1-3; weak D call: TRBD1 (5 bases). The CDR3 has 13 residues. Germline V CDR1 and CDR2: MDHEN, SYDVKM. V was clipped by 6 bases and J by 3 bases, with 9 bases between them. Here the CDR3 reads CASSPTVGNTIYF. The CDR3 nucleotides read TGTGCCAGCAGCCCGACAGTTGGAAACACCATATATTTT.

This clone was picked up one time. The chain carries TRBV11-2 and TRBJ2-5; 9 bases fit TRBD1. The germline gives CDR1 SGHAT, CDR2 FQNNGV. CDR3 size: 14 residues. Trimming removed 2 bases from V and 4 bases from J; junction bases left unmatched: 2. DNA of the CDR3: TGTGCCAGCAGCTTAAACAGGGGGCGAGAGACCCAGTACTTC. This translates into CASSLNRGRETQYF.

The J gene is TRBJ1-6, the V gene TRBV15; D not resolved. Per germline, CDR1 LNHNV and CDR2 YYDKDF (reference sequence). The CDR3 has 15 amino acids. Trimming took off 0 bases at V and 11 bases at J, with 14 bases between the two ends. The CDR3 DNA follows: TGTGCCACCAGCAGAGATTGGGGAAGCGGCGCACCCCTCCACTTT. Protein: CATSRDWGSGAPLHF. Based on the CDR3 plus reference TRBV15 and TRBJ1-6, the full variable domain is DAMVIQNPRYQVTQFGKPVTLSCSQTLNHNVMYWYQQKSSQAPKLLFHYYDKDFNNEADTPDNFQSRRPNTSFCFLDIRSPGLGDTAMYLCATSRDWGSGAPLHFGNGTRLTVT.

The chain joins TRBV29-1 to TRBJ2-5, with D unresolved. The CDR3 runs 12 residues. Germline CDR1 and CDR2: SQVTM and ANQGSEA. V was cut by 5 bases and J by 2 bases, with 9 bases left in between. The CDR3 here is CSVLERQETQYF. CDR3 sequence (DNA): TGCAGCGTTCTTGAGAGACAAGAGACCCAGTACTTC.

This clone is a singleton in its sample. The chain links TRBV6-1 to TRBJ2-5, with D maybe TRBD2 (6 bases). V was trimmed by 2 bases and J by 4 bases, leaving 14 bases between them. Germline V gives CDR1 MNHNS, CDR2 SASEGT. The CDR3 consists of 15 residues. CDR3 coding DNA: TGTGCCAGCAGTGAATCTGGCGGGGTGGGAGAGACCCAGTACTTC. Protein sequence: CASSESGGVGETQYF.

This sequence joins TRBV28 and TRBJ1-6; D might be TRBD1 (5 bases). Looked up from germline, CDR1 is MDHEN and CDR2 is SYDVKM. The CDR3 contains 15 residues. V shed 1 base and J shed 8 bases, with 12 bases lying between them. CDR3 region: CASSLLSGGDSPLHF. The CDR3, as DNA: TGTGCCAGCAGTTTATTGTCGGGGGGGGATTCACCCCTCCACTTT. Full variable domain (rest looked up from reference TRBV28 and TRBJ1-6): DVKVTQSSRYLVKRTGEKVFLECVQDMDHENMFWYRQDPGLGLRLIYFSYDVKMKEKGDIPEGYSVSREKKERFSLILESASTNQTSMYLCASSLLSGGDSPLHFGNGTRLTVT.

This rearrangement joins TRBV6-4 to TRBJ1-1, with 7 nucleotides matching TRBD1. Trimming cost V 10 bases and J 1 base; bases outside gene matches: 12. CDR3 length: 15 amino acids. The germline CDR1 and CDR2 sequences are MRHNA and SNTAGT. The CDR3 reads CAITKTGLSNTEAFF. CDR3 DNA sequence: TGTGCCATTACCAAGACAGGGCTGTCGAACACTGAAGCTTTCTTT.

The rearrangement links TRBV2 to TRBJ2-1, with 8 bases that match TRBD1. CDR3 length: 11 amino acids. Germline-derived CDR1 and CDR2 are SNHLY and FYNNEI. V gave up 10 bases and J gave up 6 bases; unmatched junction bases: 2. The CDR3 loop reads CANTGGNEQFF. The CDR3 bases are TGTGCCAATACAGGGGGCAATGAGCAGTTCTTC. The full variable domain, its missing parts supplied by reference TRBV2 and TRBJ2-1, is EPEVTQTPSHQVTQMGQEVILRCVPISNHLYFYWYRQILGQKVEFLVSFYNNEISEKSEIFDDQFSVERPDGSNFTLKIRSTKLEDSAMYFCANTGGNEQFFGPGTRLTVL.

The sample holds a few counts of this clone. The rearrangement links TRBV5-4 to TRBJ1-3; D gene ambiguous. The length of the CDR3 is 12 residues. V lost 4 bases and J 2 bases, leaving 4 bases between the germline ends. In germline, CDR1 is SGHNT, CDR2 YYREEE (reference sequence). In DNA, the CDR3 is TGTGCCAGCAGCCCTCCTGGAAACACCATATATTTT. Translating gives CASSPPGNTIYF.

With regard to this clone: A read error may account for a junction end that differs from germline. J is TRBJ2-2 and V is TRBV5-1; 7 bases map to TRBD2. Germline V gene lookup returns CDR1 SGHRS and CDR2 YFSETQ. The CDR3 loop spans 13 amino acids. The chain's CDR3 is CASTETSTRELFF. CDR3 bases: TGCGCCAGCACGGAGACTAGCACCCGGGAGCTGTTTTTT.

This clone was observed a handful of times. This chain uses TRBV6-6 with TRBJ2-1, with 9 bases lining up with TRBD2. V lost 4 bases to trimming and J lost 7 bases; unmatched junction nucleotides: 8. The CDR3 is made up of 15 amino acids. The V gene's germline CDR1 is MNHNY and CDR2 SVGAGI (reference sequence). The CDR3 reads CASSWIAGEGNEQFF. CDR3 sequence (DNA): TGTGCCAGCAGTTGGATAGCGGGAGAGGGGAATGAGCAGTTCTTC.

Worth noting for this clone: At one boundary the junction diverges from the germline segment, which might be a read error. Other DNA sequences in the same sample also yield this CDR3. The V and J genes are TRBV28 and TRBJ1-4; D perhaps matches TRBD1 (5 bases). This CDR3 has 14 residues. Germline V gene data show CDR1 as MDHEN and CDR2 as SYDVKM. DNA of the CDR3: TGCGCCAGCAGCCCCAGACAGCTTAATGAAAAACTGTTTTTT. Translated: CASSPRQLNEKLFF.

The rearrangement links TRBV15 to TRBJ2-2, with 8 bases aligning to TRBD2. CDR3 size: 16 residues. Germline CDR1 and CDR2: LNHNV and YYDKDF (reference sequence). V lost 1 base to trimming and J lost 0 bases; unmatched junction nucleotides: 1. CDR3 coding DNA: TGTGCCACCAGCAGAGGCGGGGGGACGAACACCGGGGAGCTGTTTTTT. Protein: CATSRGGGTNTGELFF.

The V call is TRBV28, the J call TRBJ1-2; no clear D. This CDR3 comprises 14 residues. Germline values: CDR1 MDHEN, CDR2 SYDVKM. V was pared by 2 bases and J by 8 bases, with 15 bases between. The CDR3 nucleotides read TGTGCCAGCAGTTTAAGGAGTTCGCGTAGCGGCTACACCTTC. As protein: CASSLRSSRSGYTF.

The rearrangement links TRBV28 to TRBJ2-5; D is unclear. The J call is doubtful: the DNA matches TRBJ2-7 better. The CDR3 sequence is 11 residues long. Germline V gene lookup returns CDR1 MDHEN and CDR2 SYDVKM. CDR3 loop: CASSLASEQYF. CDR3 DNA: TGTGCCAGCAGTTTGGCCAGCGAGCAGTACTTC.